These 21 T cell receptor beta chains came from one sample sequenced in a study of T-cell memory formation after mild COVID-19. TCRdb re-called the 5' RACE reads with MiXCR, one entry per CDR3 protein. The table shows 150,000 to 200,000 distinct CDR3 sequences, with roughly 11% occurring only once. What was sequenced was PBMCs or a T cell subset sorted from them (not recorded which). The receptors were gathered from a man younger than 30 who had mild COVID-19 (a few samples of this study predate the infection). Cell type and time point are not known.

The chain couples TRBV20-1 to TRBJ2-7, with 8 bases aligning to TRBD1. Losses at the gene ends were 6 bases for V and 7 bases for J; bases not matched to a gene: 11. The CDR3 extends over 13 amino acids. Looked up from germline, CDR1 is DFQATT and CDR2 is SNEGSKA (reference sequence). CDR3 in amino acids: CSAKRQGLWEQYV. The CDR3 nucleotides are TGCAGTGCGAAGAGACAGGGGCTGTGGGAGCAGTACGTC.

The genes are TRBV18 and TRBJ2-6; D is unclear. Trimming removed 3 bases at V and 4 bases at J, with 7 bases between. This CDR3 is 14 amino acids long. CDR1 KGHSH and CDR2 LQKENI come from the germline V gene. Written as DNA, the CDR3 is TGTGCCAGCTCACCGCTCGGGGGGGCCAACGTCCTGACTTTC. As protein: CASSPLGGANVLTF.

The CDR3 DNA is TGCGCCAGCAGCTTGACCGAGCGGGGGGTCACCGGGGAGCTGTTTTTT. This encodes CASSLTERGVTGELFF. J is TRBJ2-2 and V is TRBV5-1, with TRBD2 identical over 9 bases. The CDR3 is made up of 16 amino acids. Per germline, CDR1 SGHRS and CDR2 YFSETQ. V trimming: 1 base; J trimming: 4 bases; junction bases outside the gene matches: 5.

This clonotype was observed a few times. This chain connects TRBV2 to TRBJ2-2, with no clear D. Trimming removed 6 bases from V and 7 bases from J, with 12 bases in between. CDR3 length: 13 residues. Per germline, CDR1 SNHLY and CDR2 FYNNEI. The CDR3 DNA follows: TGTGCCAGCAGCAGGCAGGCGCTCGGGGAGCTGTTTTTT. This translates into CASSRQALGELFF. Complete variable domain (other parts from reference TRBV2 and TRBJ2-2): EPEVTQTPSHQVTQMGQEVILRCVPISNHLYFYWYRQILGQKVEFLVSFYNNEISEKSEIFDDQFSVERPDGSNFTLKIRSTKLEDSAMYFCASSRQALGELFFGEGSRLTVL.

This chain joins TRBV28 and TRBJ1-2; the D is unclear. The V gene lost 6 bases and the J gene lost 5 bases, with 10 bases spanning the gap. CDR3 length: 12 amino acids. Germline V gives CDR1 MDHEN, CDR2 SYDVKM. CDR3 sequence (DNA): TGTGCCAGCAGGACCGTGGGATATGGCTACACCTTC. Its translation is CASRTVGYGYTF.

This chain uses TRBV2 with TRBJ1-5; possibly TRBD1 for D (5 bases). This CDR3 is built from 15 residues. V lost 4 bases, J lost 1 base, and 11 bases lay in between. Germline V gene lookup returns CDR1 SNHLY and CDR2 FYNNEI. CDR3 in DNA: TGTGCCAGCAGTGTGACGGGGGGAAGCAATCAGCCCCAGCATTTT. This translates into CASSVTGGSNQPQHF.

This clonotype was observed many times. The chain employs TRBV9 and TRBJ2-3; the match to TRBD2 covers 8 bases. Germline V gene lookup returns CDR1 SGDLS and CDR2 YYNGEE. There are 16 residues in the CDR3. With 1 base clipped from V and 4 bases from J, the junction kept 8 bases outside the gene matches. The CDR3 nucleotides are TGTGCCAGCAGCGTATTGGCGGGGGGCCACCCAGATACGCAGTATTTT. It encodes CASSVLAGGHPDTQYF.

This clonotype turned up a few times. CDR3 nucleotides: TGTGCCAGCAGTGAGCCCCTCCAGGGGGTCCAGCAGTACTTC. Translating gives CASSEPLQGVQQYF. The V gene is TRBV2, the J gene TRBJ2-7; 7 nucleotides match TRBD1. Losses at the gene ends were 3 bases for V and 8 bases for J; bases not matched to a gene: 10. The CDR3 is made up of 14 amino acids. Germline V gene lookup returns CDR1 SNHLY and CDR2 FYNNEI.

The table lists this clonotype with a few counts. This chain joins TRBV25-1 and TRBJ1-4; the D is unclear. V lost 4 bases and J 5 bases, leaving 5 bases between the germline ends. The CDR3 extends over 12 amino acids. Per the germline V gene, CDR1 is MGHDK and CDR2 is SYGVNS. The CDR3 reads CASSGTNEKLFF. The CDR3, as DNA: TGTGCCAGCAGTGGAACCAATGAAAAACTGTTTTTT.

In its sample, this clonotype was seen many times. The V call is TRBV25-1, the J call TRBJ2-3; weak D call: TRBD1 (5 bases). Germline CDR1 and CDR2: MGHDK and SYGVNS. The CDR3 consists of 14 residues. V was shortened by 1 base and J by 5 bases, with 10 bases between the two germline ends. This CDR3 reads CASSEFVGRDTQYF. The CDR3 DNA reads as TGTGCCAGCAGTGAATTCGTGGGGCGAGATACGCAGTATTTT.

This chain links TRBV20-1 with TRBJ2-5, with 10 bases aligning to TRBD2. J lost 4 bases, V lost 6 bases, and 11 bases had no gene match. This CDR3 comprises 15 residues. CDR1 DFQATT and CDR2 SNEGSKA come from the germline V gene (reference sequence). The CDR3 DNA is TGCAGTGCAGGTCGCGCTAGCGGGGGAGGAGAGACCCAGTACTTC. Protein sequence: CSAGRASGGGETQYF.

This clonotype was seen repeatedly, ten times or more. This chain connects TRBV7-2 to TRBJ2-3; D not certain. V shed 5 bases and J shed 0 bases, with 3 bases lying between them. This CDR3 has 12 residues. The germline V gene has CDR1 SGHTA and CDR2 FQGNSA. DNA for the CDR3: TGTGCCAGCAGCATTAGCACAGATACGCAGTATTTT. Encoded protein: CASSISTDTQYF.

The chain has TRBV4-1 and TRBJ1-2; D perhaps matches TRBD1 (6 bases). This CDR3 has 16 residues. The germline V gene has CDR1 MGHRA and CDR2 YSYEKL. Trimming shortened V by 4 bases and J by 4 bases, and 19 bases separated the two germline ends. The CDR3 region is CASSRGQSLNLYGYTF. The CDR3 DNA is TGCGCCAGCAGCCGTGGACAGTCGCTTAATCTCTATGGCTACACCTTC.

In its sample, this clonotype was seen a few times. The chain joins TRBV7-3 to TRBJ1-1; possible D gene TRBD1, 6 bases. Germline loops: CDR1 SGHTA, CDR2 FQGTGA. With 5 bases removed from V and 6 bases from J, the gap between germline ends came to 13 bases. This CDR3 is built from 13 residues. The CDR3 here is CASSARRGAEAFF. DNA of the CDR3: TGTGCCAGCAGCGCGAGGAGGGGGGCTGAAGCTTTCTTT.

The sample holds a few counts of this clonotype. The chain couples TRBV4-3 to TRBJ2-2, with D possibly matching TRBD2 (6 bases). This CDR3 comprises 14 residues. In germline, CDR1 is LGHNA, CDR2 YSLEER. The germline V and J ends were trimmed by 4 bases and 6 bases, with 12 bases remaining between them. CDR3 loop: CASSPLGGSGELFF. CDR3 sequence (DNA): TGCGCCAGCAGCCCCCTCGGGGGATCCGGGGAGCTGTTTTTT.

This clonotype was observed a handful of times. The chain carries TRBV20-1 and TRBJ1-6, with 8 bases identical to TRBD1. The germline CDR1 and CDR2 sequences are DFQATT and SNEGSKA (reference sequence). This CDR3 contains 12 residues. The V and J ends lost 5 bases and 10 bases, in that order; junction bases with no gene match: 4. CDR3 loop: CSARQGISPLHF. In DNA, the CDR3 is TGCAGTGCTCGACAGGGGATCTCACCCCTCCACTTT.

This clonotype has only a few counts. The V gene is TRBV7-9, the J gene TRBJ2-1; 8 positions agree with TRBD1. The J segment lost 12 bases and the V segment lost 4 bases, leaving 5 bases of the junction unmatched. In germline, CDR1 is SEHNR, CDR2 FQNEAQ (reference sequence). This CDR3 has 12 residues. Written as DNA, the CDR3 is TGTGCCAGCAGCTCCGGACAGGGAGGGCAGTTCTTC. It translates to CASSSGQGGQFF.

This clonotype was seen a handful of times. The gene calls are TRBV7-2 and TRBJ1-1; D not resolved. V was clipped by 5 bases and J by 5 bases, with 18 bases between them. There are 15 residues in the CDR3. The germline CDR1 and CDR2 sequences are SGHTA and FQGNSA. The DNA for the CDR3 is TGTGCCAGCAGCCTTGGTGCGTCGGGCGGAACTGAAGCTTTCTTT. As protein: CASSLGASGGTEAFF.

The rearrangement links TRBV11-2 to TRBJ1-1; D ambiguous. CDR3 size: 12 residues. From germline, CDR1 is SGHAT and CDR2 FQNNGV. The V end was cut by 3 bases, the J end by 1 base, with 3 bases between. The CDR3 coding sequence is TGTGCCAGCAGCTTTGAGAACACTGAAGCTTTCTTT. Encoded protein: CASSFENTEAFF.

This clonotype appeared a few times. The V call is TRBV5-1, the J call TRBJ2-1; tentatively, D is TRBD1 (5 bases). The CDR3 is 15 amino acids. Looked up from germline, CDR1 is SGHRS and CDR2 is YFSETQ. Trimming pared 4 bases from V and 1 base from J, leaving 12 bases between. This CDR3 is CASSPTVMSYNEQFF. The CDR3 DNA reads TGCGCCAGCAGCCCGACAGTGATGTCCTACAATGAGCAGTTCTTC.

This clonotype was seen a few times. The chain combines TRBV29-1 with TRBJ2-5; D may be TRBD1 or TRBD2 (5 bases each). V was clipped by 4 bases and J by 1 base, with 7 bases between them. The germline V gene encodes CDR1 SQVTM and CDR2 ANQGSEA. The length of the CDR3 is 12 residues. The CDR3 DNA follows: TGCAGCGTTGTTGGGGGCCAAGAGACCCAGTACTTC. Protein: CSVVGGQETQYF.